These T cell receptor beta chains were read from a single sample in a study of T cell repertoires in cytomegalovirus infection. TCRdb reprocessed the reads via MiXCR and lists one record per CDR3 protein. The sample lists around 330,000 distinct CDR3 sequences, 15% to 20% occurring once. Sequencing was done on a sample of PBMCs. These receptors were taken from a human donor in good health (CMV status not recorded). Some clones in this sample may be carry-over from other donors' samples. Each CDR3 is given with its conserved first and last residue.

v_call cdr3_aa
TRBV4-3 CASSQELGQGREQFF
TRBV25-1 CASRAKGGYTF
TRBV7-2 CASSLGGGKGYTF
TRBV4-2 CASSQDQGGEPNEQFF
TRBV6-2/TRBV6-3 CASSYSTPNTGELFF
TRBV6-2/TRBV6-3 CATRYRQGKEKLFF
TRBV12-3/TRBV12-4 CATASDSGNTIYF
TRBV11-2 CASSYRVGGASSYEQYF
TRBV12-3/TRBV12-4 CASRSGSSYEQYF
TRBV5-1 CASSLGSLGQGANTEAFF
TRBV7-2 CASSLFSSGGYNEQFF
TRBV7-6 CASSLLTGYNEKLFF
TRBV19 CASTRQGSGPQHF
TRBV5-4 CASGQGANGEQFF
TRBV7-6 CASSISDQDGVYEQYF
TRBV6-5 CASSYSGLAGLNEQFF
TRBV28 CASSLSQGAGQDTQYF
TRBV3-1 CASSQEGQGARIRKLFF
TRBV28 CASSKPGRITVGGYTF
TRBV2 CASSVWSGGAYIQYF
TRBV29-1 CSALPTQGAPSFF
TRBV11-1 CASSSYLYYGYTF
TRBV5-1 CASSLGPGPQNNYGYTF
TRBV12-3/TRBV12-4 CASSLRLNEQYF
TRBV11-2 CASTPGATGPRAAGELFF
TRBV7-2 CASSLSPSGGGQFF
TRBV20-1 CSARGGIYSNQPQHF
TRBV12-3/TRBV12-4 CASSPRAPVLYGETQYF
TRBV2 CASSEGQRVAQFF
TRBV3-1 CASSYRGLLGEQYF
TRBV3-1 CASSHRQLTEAFF
TRBV6-1 CASSEPARGSYNEQFF
TRBV28 CASSPARGYNSPLHF
TRBV4-3 CASSQGVRVTDEQYF
TRBV12-3/TRBV12-4 CASSFWGTLQETQYF
TRBV29-1 CSVGPQGDGEKLFF
TRBV7-9 CASSLNREVEQFF
TRBV7-2 CASSFGAAGTDYGYTF
TRBV12-3/TRBV12-4 CASSPRERGNTDTQYF
TRBV28 CASSGGNAGQYYEQYF
TRBV7-9 CASSATGIEQYF
TRBV28 CASTFAGGPGGDTQYF